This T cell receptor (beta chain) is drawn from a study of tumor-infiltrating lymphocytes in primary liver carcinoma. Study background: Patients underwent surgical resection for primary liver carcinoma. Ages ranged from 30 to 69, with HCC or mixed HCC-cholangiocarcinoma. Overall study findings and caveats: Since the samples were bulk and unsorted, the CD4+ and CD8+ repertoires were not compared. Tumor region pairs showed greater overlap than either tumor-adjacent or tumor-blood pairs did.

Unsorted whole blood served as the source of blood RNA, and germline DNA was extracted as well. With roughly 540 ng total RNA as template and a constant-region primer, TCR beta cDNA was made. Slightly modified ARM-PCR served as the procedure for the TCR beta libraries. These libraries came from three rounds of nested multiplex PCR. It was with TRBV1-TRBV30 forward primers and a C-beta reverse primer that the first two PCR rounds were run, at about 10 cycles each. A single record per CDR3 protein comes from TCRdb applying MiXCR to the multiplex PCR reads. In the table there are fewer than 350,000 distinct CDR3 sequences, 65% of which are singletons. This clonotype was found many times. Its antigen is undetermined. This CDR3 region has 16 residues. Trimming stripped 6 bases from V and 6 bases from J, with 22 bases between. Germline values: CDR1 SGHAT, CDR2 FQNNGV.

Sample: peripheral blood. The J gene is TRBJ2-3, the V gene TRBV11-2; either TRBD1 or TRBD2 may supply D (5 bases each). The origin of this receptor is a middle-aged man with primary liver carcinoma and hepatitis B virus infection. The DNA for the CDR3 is TGTGCCAGCAGACGCCTTCAGGGAGCGGAGGTGGATACGCAGTATTTT. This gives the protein CASRRLQGAEVDTQYF.